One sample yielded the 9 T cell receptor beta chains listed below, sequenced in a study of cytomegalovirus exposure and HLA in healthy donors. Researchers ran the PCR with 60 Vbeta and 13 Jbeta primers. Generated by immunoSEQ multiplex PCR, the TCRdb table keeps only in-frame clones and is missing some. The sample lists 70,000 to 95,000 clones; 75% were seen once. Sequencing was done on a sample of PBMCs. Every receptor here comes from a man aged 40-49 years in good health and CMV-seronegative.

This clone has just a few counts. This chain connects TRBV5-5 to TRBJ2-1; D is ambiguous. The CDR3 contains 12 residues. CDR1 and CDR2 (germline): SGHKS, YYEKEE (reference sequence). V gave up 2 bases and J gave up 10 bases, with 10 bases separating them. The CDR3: CASSFQWREQFF. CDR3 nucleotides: TGTGCCAGCAGCTTCCAATGGCGGGAGCAGTTCTTC.

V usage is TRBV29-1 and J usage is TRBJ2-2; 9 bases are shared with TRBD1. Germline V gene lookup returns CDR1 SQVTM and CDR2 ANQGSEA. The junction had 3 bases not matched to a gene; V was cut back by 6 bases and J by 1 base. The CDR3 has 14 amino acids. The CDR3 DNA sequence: TGCAGCGTGGAGGACAGGGGGAACACCGGGGAGCTGTTTTTT. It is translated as CSVEDRGNTGELFF.

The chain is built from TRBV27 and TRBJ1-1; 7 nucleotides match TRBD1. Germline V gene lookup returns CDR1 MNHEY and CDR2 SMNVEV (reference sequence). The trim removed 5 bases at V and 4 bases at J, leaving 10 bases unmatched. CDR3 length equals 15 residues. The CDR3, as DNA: TGTGCCAGCAGTCCGTCGACAGGGATGAGCACTGAAGCTTTCTTT. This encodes CASSPSTGMSTEAFF.

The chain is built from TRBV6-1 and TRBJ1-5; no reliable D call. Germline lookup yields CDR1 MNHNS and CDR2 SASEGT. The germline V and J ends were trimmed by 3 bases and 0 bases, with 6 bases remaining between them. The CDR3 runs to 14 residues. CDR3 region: CASSDRDSNQPQHF. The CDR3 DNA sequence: TGTGCCAGCAGTGATCGGGATAGCAATCAGCCCCAGCATTTT.

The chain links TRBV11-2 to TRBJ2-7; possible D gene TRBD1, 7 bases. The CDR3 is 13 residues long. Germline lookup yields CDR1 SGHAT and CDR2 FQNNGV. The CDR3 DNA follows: TGTGCGGAGGGGACAGACGTTTCCTACGAGCAGTACTTC. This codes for CAEGTDVSYEQYF.

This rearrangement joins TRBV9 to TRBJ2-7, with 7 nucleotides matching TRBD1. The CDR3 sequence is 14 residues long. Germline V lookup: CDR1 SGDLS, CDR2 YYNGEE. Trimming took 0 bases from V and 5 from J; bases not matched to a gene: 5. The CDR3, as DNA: TGTGCCAGCAGCGTAGCTTACAGGGGCCACGAGCAGTACTTC. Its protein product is CASSVAYRGHEQYF.

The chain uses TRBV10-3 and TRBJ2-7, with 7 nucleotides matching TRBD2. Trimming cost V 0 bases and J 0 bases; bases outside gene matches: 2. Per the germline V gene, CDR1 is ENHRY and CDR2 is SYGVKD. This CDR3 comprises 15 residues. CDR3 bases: TGTGCCATCAGTGAGTCCCCTAGCGGCTCCTACGAGCAGTACTTC. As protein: CAISESPSGSYEQYF.

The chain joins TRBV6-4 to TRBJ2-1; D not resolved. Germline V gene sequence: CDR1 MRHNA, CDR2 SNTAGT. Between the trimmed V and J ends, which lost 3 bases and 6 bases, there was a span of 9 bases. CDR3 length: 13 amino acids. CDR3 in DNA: TGTGCCAGCAGTGATGGCCGGGTCAATGAGCAGTTCTTC. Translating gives CASSDGRVNEQFF.

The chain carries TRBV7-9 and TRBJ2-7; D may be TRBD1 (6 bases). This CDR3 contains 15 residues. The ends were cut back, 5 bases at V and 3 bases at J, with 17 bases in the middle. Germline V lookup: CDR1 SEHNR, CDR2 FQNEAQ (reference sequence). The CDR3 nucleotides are TGTGCCAGCAGCAACCGACAGGTCGCCCGCTACGAGCAGTACTTC. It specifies CASSNRQVARYEQYF.